A single sample is the source of the 10 T cell receptor beta chains below, sequenced in a study of blood T cell repertoires in COVID-19. Sequencing used immunoSEQ multiplex PCR; TCRdb keeps in-frame clones, though not all of them. The data contain almost 200,000 clones, 86% of them singletons. Sequenced: peripheral blood. The receptors come from a woman in her 70s with acute or convalescent COVID-19.

The chain employs TRBV7-2 and TRBJ2-2; possible D gene TRBD1, 5 bases. Trimming removed 3 bases from V and 5 bases from J, with 13 bases in between. This CDR3 has 15 amino acids. Germline loops: CDR1 SGHTA, CDR2 FQGNSA. CDR3 loop: CASSFRTAGTGELFF. DNA of the CDR3: TGTGCCAGCAGCTTCCGTACGGCAGGGACCGGGGAGCTGTTTTTT.

CDR3 loop: CASSLGPRGPLHF. In DNA form, the CDR3 reads TGTGCCAGCAGCCTAGGGCCCCGGGGGCCCCTCCACTTT. This chain links TRBV3-1 (or the pseudogene TRBV3-2) with TRBJ1-6; D perhaps matches TRBD1 (5 bases). Germline CDR1 and CDR2: LGHDT and YNNKEL (reference sequence). The CDR3 consists of 13 residues. V lost 4 bases to trimming and J lost 13 bases, with 14 bases between them.

The chain carries TRBV18 and TRBJ2-1, with 12 bases matching TRBD2. The CDR3 is 19 amino acids. After removal of 2 bases from V and 3 bases from J, the junction contained 11 bases not matched to a gene. Germline-derived CDR1 and CDR2 are KGHSH and LQKENI. DNA for the CDR3: TGTGCCAGCTCACCAGCTAGCGGGAGGGGGCGTCTATTCTACAATGAGCAGTTCTTC. It codes for CASSPASGRGRLFYNEQFF.

This rearrangement joins TRBV5-1 to TRBJ2-7, with D possibly being TRBD1 (6 bases). The V end lost 1 base, the J end lost 7 bases, and 15 bases lay between the germline ends. The germline CDR1 and CDR2 sequences are SGHRS and YFSETQ. This CDR3 has 14 residues. The CDR3 bases are TGCGCCAGCAGCTTGCTGGGGGCAGGGGTAGAGCAGTACTTC. This sequence encodes CASSLLGAGVEQYF.

V and J are TRBV19 and TRBJ1-1, with D possibly TRBD1 on 5 matching bases. This CDR3 is 13 amino acids long. The V gene's germline CDR1 is LNHDA and CDR2 SQIVND (reference sequence). The V end lost 5 bases, the J end lost 2 bases, and 9 bases lay between the germline ends. As DNA, the CDR3 is TGTGCCAGTAGTCGGGGGGTCAACACTGAAGCTTTCTTT. It specifies CASSRGVNTEAFF.

The chain links TRBV19 to TRBJ1-4, with D perhaps matching TRBD1 (5 bases). Germline CDR1 is LNHDA and CDR2 is SQIVND (reference sequence). Trimming cost V 7 bases and J 7 bases, with 22 bases left between them. This CDR3 has 16 residues. The CDR3 DNA reads as TGTGCCAGTACCACATTTCGCCAGGGCGGAAGTGAAAAACTGTTTTTT. This sequence encodes CASTTFRQGGSEKLFF.

This chain links TRBV7-9 with TRBJ2-1, with D tentatively TRBD1 (7 bases). Germline-derived CDR1 and CDR2 are SEHNR and FQNEAQ (reference sequence). The length of the CDR3 is 18 residues. V was trimmed by 1 base and J by 3 bases, leaving 19 bases between them. The CDR3, as DNA: TGTGCCAGCAGCTTAGTTCGGGACAGCTCAGCGGGCTACAATGAGCAGTTCTTC. It translates to CASSLVRDSSAGYNEQFF.

The chain has TRBV5-1 and TRBJ1-1; TRBD1 might be the D (6 bases). The germline V and J ends were trimmed by 5 bases and 1 base, with 15 bases remaining between them. In germline, CDR1 is SGHRS, CDR2 YFSETQ. This CDR3 is built from 15 residues. The CDR3 loop is CASSLLGGENTEAFF. In nucleotides, the CDR3 is TGCGCCAGCAGTCTCTTAGGGGGGGAGAACACTGAAGCTTTCTTT.

The CDR3 region has the DNA TGTGCCAGCAGTGCCTATAGCGGGGGCGGCACAGATACGCAGTATTTT. Its translation: CASSAYSGGGTDTQYF. J is TRBJ2-3 and V is TRBV6-1, with TRBD2 identical over 9 bases. The CDR3 has 16 amino acids. Germline CDR1 reads MNHNS; CDR2 reads SASEGT. The ends lost 4 bases at V and 1 base at J; junction bases unmatched: 6.

This chain connects TRBV5-1 to TRBJ1-1, with a weak D call TRBD1 (6 bases). Germline CDR1 reads SGHRS; CDR2 reads YFSETQ. The CDR3 runs 18 residues. V lost 0 bases and J 0 bases, leaving 18 bases between the germline ends. CDR3 in amino acids: CASSLAPGRGVMNTEAFF. The CDR3 DNA follows: TGCGCCAGCAGCTTGGCCCCTGGCAGGGGAGTAATGAACACTGAAGCTTTCTTT.